This TCR beta chain was obtained from a study of blood T cell repertoires in COVID-19. Trimming took off 0 bases at V and 12 bases at J, with 8 bases between the two ends. This CDR3 is built from 11 residues. Per the germline V gene, CDR1 is SQVTM and CDR2 is ANQGSEA. The assay was immunoSEQ multiplex PCR, and TCRdb's table has in-frame clones only and misses some. The top ten hold 7% of the sample, which has roughly 91,000 clones, about 80% seen once. Sequenced: peripheral blood. The chain recombines TRBV29-1 with TRBJ2-2; possible D gene TRBD1, 5 bases. The origin of this receptor is a man between 70 and 80 years old with acute or convalescent COVID-19. The CDR3 spells CSVEDLDKLFF. Here the CDR3 DNA reads TGCAGCGTTGAAGATCTGGACAAGCTGTTTTTT.